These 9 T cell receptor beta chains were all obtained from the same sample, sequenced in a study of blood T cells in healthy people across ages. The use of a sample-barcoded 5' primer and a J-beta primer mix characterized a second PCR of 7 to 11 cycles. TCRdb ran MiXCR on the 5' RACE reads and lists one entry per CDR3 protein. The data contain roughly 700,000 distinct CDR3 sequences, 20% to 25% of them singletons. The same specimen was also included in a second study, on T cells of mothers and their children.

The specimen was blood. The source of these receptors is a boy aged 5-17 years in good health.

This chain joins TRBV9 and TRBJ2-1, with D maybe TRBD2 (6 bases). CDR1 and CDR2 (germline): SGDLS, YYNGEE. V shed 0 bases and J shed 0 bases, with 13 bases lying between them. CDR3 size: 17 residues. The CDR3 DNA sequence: TGTGCCAGCAGCGTAGGAGGTGGCGGGAACTCCTACAATGAGCAGTTCTTC. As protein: CASSVGGGGNSYNEQFF.

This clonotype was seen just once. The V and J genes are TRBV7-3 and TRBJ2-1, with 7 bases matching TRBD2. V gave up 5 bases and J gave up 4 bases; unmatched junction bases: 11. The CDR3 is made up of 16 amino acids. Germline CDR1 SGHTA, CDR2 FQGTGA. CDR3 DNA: TGTGCCAGCAGCCGGGATGGAGAGCGGGGATACAATGAGCAGTTCTTC. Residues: CASSRDGERGYNEQFF.

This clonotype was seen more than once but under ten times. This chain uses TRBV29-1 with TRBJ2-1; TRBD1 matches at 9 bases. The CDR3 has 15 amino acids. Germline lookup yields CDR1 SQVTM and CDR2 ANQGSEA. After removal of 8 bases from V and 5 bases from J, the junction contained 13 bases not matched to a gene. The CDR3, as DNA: TGCAGCTCCCATCTCGGGGGACAGGGAAACAATGAGCAGTTCTTC. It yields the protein CSSHLGGQGNNEQFF.

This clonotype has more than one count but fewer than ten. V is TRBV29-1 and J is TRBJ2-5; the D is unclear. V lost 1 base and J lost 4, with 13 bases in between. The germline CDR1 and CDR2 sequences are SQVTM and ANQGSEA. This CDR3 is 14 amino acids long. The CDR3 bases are TGCAGCGTTGAAGTACCAGGCCACGGAGAGACCCAGTACTTC. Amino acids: CSVEVPGHGETQYF.

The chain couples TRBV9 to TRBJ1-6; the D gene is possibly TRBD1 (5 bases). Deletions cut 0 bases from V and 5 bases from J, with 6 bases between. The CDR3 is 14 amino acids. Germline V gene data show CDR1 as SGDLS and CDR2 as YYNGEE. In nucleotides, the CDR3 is TGTGCCAGCAGCGTAGGGGGGGATAATTCACCCCTCCACTTT. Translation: CASSVGGDNSPLHF.

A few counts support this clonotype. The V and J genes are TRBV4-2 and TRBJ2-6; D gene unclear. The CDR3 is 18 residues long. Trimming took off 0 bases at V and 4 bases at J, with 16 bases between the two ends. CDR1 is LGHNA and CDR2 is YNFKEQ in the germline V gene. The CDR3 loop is CASSQDWPPTAGANVLTF. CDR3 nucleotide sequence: TGTGCCAGCAGCCAAGATTGGCCCCCGACCGCGGGGGCCAACGTCCTGACTTTC.

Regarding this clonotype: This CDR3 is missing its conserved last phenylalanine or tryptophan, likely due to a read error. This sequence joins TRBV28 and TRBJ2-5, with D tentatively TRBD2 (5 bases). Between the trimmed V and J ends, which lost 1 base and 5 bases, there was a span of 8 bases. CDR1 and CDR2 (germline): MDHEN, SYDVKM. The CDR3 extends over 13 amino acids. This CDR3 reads CASSLSGIETQYL. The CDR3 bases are TGTGCCAGCAGTTTATCGGGGATTGAGACCCAGTACCTC.

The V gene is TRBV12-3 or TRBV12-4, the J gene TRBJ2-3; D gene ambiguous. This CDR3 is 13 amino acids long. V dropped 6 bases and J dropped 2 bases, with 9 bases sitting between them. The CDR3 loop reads CASSKTNTDTQYF. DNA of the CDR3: TGTGCCAGCAGCAAAACGAACACAGATACGCAGTATTTT.

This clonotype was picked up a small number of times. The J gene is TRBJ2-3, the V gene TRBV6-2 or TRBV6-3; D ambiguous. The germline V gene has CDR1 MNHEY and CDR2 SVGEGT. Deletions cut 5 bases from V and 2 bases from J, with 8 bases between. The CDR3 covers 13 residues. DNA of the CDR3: TGTGCCAGCAGTCCCTTTTTCACAGATACGCAGTATTTT. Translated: CASSPFFTDTQYF.